The 5 T cell receptor beta chains reported below all come from one sample, sequenced in a study of low-dose radiotherapy and immunotherapy resistance in tumors. Time point meaning: before trial treatment. TRAV- and TRBV-specific primers were used for first-strand cDNA, which covered alpha and beta chains. Over roughly 19 PCR cycles, TCRs were amplified from a constant-region primer and V-primer adapter. Using its own MiXCR run on the reads, TCRdb lists one record per CDR3 protein. This sample has some 88,000 distinct CDR3 sequences; under 10% occur once, and the top ten carry approximately 0.98%. The sample was PBMCs, taken before treatment. The origin of the receptors is a male donor with prostate cancer.

The sample holds many counts of this clonotype. The chain combines TRBV20-1 with TRBJ2-5; either TRBD1 or TRBD2 may fit D (5 bases each). Trimming shortened V by 4 bases and J by 2 bases, and 11 bases separated the two germline ends. The CDR3 runs 13 residues. Germline V gives CDR1 DFQATT, CDR2 SNEGSKA (reference sequence). CDR3 sequence (DNA): TGCAGTGCTACTGGGACGTCGCAAGAGACCCAGTACTTC. The encoded protein is CSATGTSQETQYF.

This clonotype was picked up many times. The chain links TRBV5-1 to TRBJ1-4; possibly TRBD1 for D (5 bases). Trimming took off 3 bases at V and 8 bases at J, with 17 bases between the two ends. This CDR3 is 15 amino acids long. The germline CDR1 and CDR2 sequences are SGHRS and YFSETQ. The CDR3: CASSSSGTPGEKLFF. The DNA for the CDR3 is TGCGCCAGCAGCTCGTCCGGGACCCCGGGCGAAAAACTGTTTTTT.

The sample holds a few counts of this clonotype. The chain has TRBV20-1 and TRBJ2-3, with D possibly TRBD2 on 6 matching bases. The CDR3 loop spans 13 amino acids. Trimming cost V 5 bases and J 2 bases, with 11 bases left between them. CDR1 and CDR2 from the germline V gene are DFQATT and SNEGSKA (reference sequence). The CDR3 DNA follows: TGCAGTGCTCGGAGGGATTTCACAGATACGCAGTATTTT. It codes for CSARRDFTDTQYF.

This clonotype was seen ten or more times. The chain carries TRBV5-1 and TRBJ2-7; D gene unclear. This CDR3 spans 11 amino acids. CDR1 is SGHRS, CDR2 YFSETQ, per germline. The germline V and J ends were trimmed by 4 bases and 5 bases, with 7 bases remaining between them. The CDR3 reads CASSPVNEQYF. DNA for the CDR3: TGCGCCAGCAGCCCAGTCAACGAGCAGTACTTC.

This clonotype was counted ten times or more. The rearrangement joins TRBV15 to TRBJ1-2; D remains unclear. In germline, CDR1 is LNHNV, CDR2 YYDKDF (reference sequence). Trimming took 0 bases from V and 6 from J, leaving 8 bases between them. The CDR3 contains 13 residues. For the CDR3, the DNA is TGTGCCACCAGCAGAGACGGAGCACATGGCTACACCTTC. Its protein product is CATSRDGAHGYTF.